The 22 T cell receptor beta chains below were found in one sample sequenced in a study of CD8 T cells in ankylosing spondylitis. Study conclusions and caveats: Typical of ankylosing spondylitis blood, it appeared, was a TCR beta motif of under 10 highly homologous variants.

No antigens are known for them. TCRdb re-derived calls from the 5' RACE reads in MiXCR, one entry per CDR3 protein. The profile shows fewer than 550,000 distinct CDR3 sequences, approximately 5% of them singletons. The specimen was blood, either unsorted or a sorted T cell fraction (not recorded which). These receptors all stem from a male donor with ankylosing spondylitis.

This clonotype was seen ten or more times. The V gene is TRBV27, the J gene TRBJ2-1, with unresolved D. Trimming stripped 3 bases from V and 4 bases from J, with 13 bases between. The CDR3 totals 15 residues. Germline V gives CDR1 MNHEY, CDR2 SMNVEV (reference sequence). CDR3 in DNA: TGTGCCAGCAGTTTGTTGACAAACAATTACAATGAGCAGTTCTTC. Amino acid sequence: CASSLLTNNYNEQFF.

This clonotype was seen ten or more times. CDR3 coding DNA: TGCAGTGCTAGCCAAAGCTCCTACGAGCAGTACTTC. The encoded protein is CSASQSSYEQYF. The V gene is TRBV20-1, the J gene TRBJ2-7, with unresolved D. The length of the CDR3 is 12 residues. V shed 3 bases and J shed 0 bases, with 6 bases lying between them. Germline V lookup: CDR1 DFQATT, CDR2 SNEGSKA (reference sequence).

V usage is TRBV23-1 and J usage is TRBJ2-7, with D hard to call. TRBV23-1 is flagged as an ORF with uncertain function. The CDR3 length is 8 residues. Deletions cut 9 bases from V and 7 bases from J, with 4 bases between. CDR3 region: CARKEQYF. CDR3 bases: TGCGCCAGAAAGGAGCAGTACTTC.

Many counts were recorded for this clonotype. The chain couples TRBV5-1 to TRBJ1-1; D is undetermined. The length of the CDR3 is 15 residues. Per the germline V gene, CDR1 is SGHRS and CDR2 is YFSETQ. Trimming shortened V by 4 bases and J by 3 bases, and 16 bases separated the two germline ends. CDR3 bases: TGCGCCAGCAGCACGTTGCCGGGCCCAGACACTGAAGCTTTCTTT. Translation: CASSTLPGPDTEAFF.

This clonotype was observed at least ten times. The chain recombines TRBV4-3 with TRBJ2-4; D is perhaps TRBD1 (5 bases). The CDR3 has 11 amino acids. V shed 8 bases and J shed 9 bases, with 11 bases lying between them. CDR1 is LGHNA and CDR2 is YSLEER in the germline V gene. CDR3 DNA sequence: TGCGCCAGCGGGGCCTCGGGCATTCAGTACTTC. Translated, it gives CASGASGIQYF.

This clonotype was recorded many times. CDR3 sequence reads: CASSLGDRGEQETQYF. The DNA for the CDR3 is TGTGCCAGCAGCTTAGGGGACAGGGGCGAACAAGAGACCCAGTACTTC. This chain uses TRBV7-9 with TRBJ2-5, with 10 bases matching TRBD1. Trimming removed 1 base from V and 2 bases from J; junction bases left unmatched: 4. The length of the CDR3 is 16 residues. Germline CDR1 and CDR2: SEHNR and FQNEAQ (reference sequence).

This clonotype was counted at least ten times. V usage is TRBV2 and J usage is TRBJ1-1; D is unclear. This CDR3 comprises 12 residues. Trimming removed 9 bases from V and 4 bases from J, with 12 bases in between. CDR1 and CDR2 from the germline V gene are SNHLY and FYNNEI. The CDR3: CARDLMSTEAFF. The CDR3 nucleotides read TGTGCCAGGGATCTGATGAGCACTGAAGCTTTCTTT.

This clonotype was seen only a few times. The J gene is TRBJ2-3, the V gene TRBV4-2, with 9 bases that match TRBD2. Germline CDR1 is LGHNA and CDR2 is YNFKEQ. The CDR3 runs 17 residues. With 4 bases clipped from V and 2 bases from J, the junction kept 10 bases outside the gene matches. CDR3 DNA sequence: TGTGCCAGCAGCCGCGCCCGGGCGGGAGGGATCACAGATACGCAGTATTTT. Amino acids: CASSRARAGGITDTQYF.

The table lists this clonotype with many counts. The chain recombines TRBV13 with TRBJ1-6, with 7 nucleotides matching TRBD1. Germline CDR1 reads PRHDT; CDR2 reads FYEKMQ (reference sequence). The length of the CDR3 is 15 residues. V lost 5 bases and J lost 10; bases outside the gene matches: 11. CDR3: CASSQNRGQSSPLHF. The CDR3 DNA sequence: TGTGCCAGCAGCCAAAACAGGGGTCAAAGCTCACCCCTCCACTTT. The entire variable domain, with the rest obtained from reference TRBV13 and TRBJ1-6, is as follows: AAGVIQSPRHLIKEKRETATLKCYPIPRHDTVYWYQQGPGQDPQFLISFYEKMQSDKGSIPDRFSAQQFSDYHSELNMSSLELGDSALYFCASSQNRGQSSPLHFGNGTRLTVT.

This clonotype has at least ten counts. The genes are TRBV7-9 and TRBJ2-1, with a tentative D call TRBD1 (6 bases). Trimming shortened V by 2 bases and J by 13 bases, and 9 bases separated the two germline ends. This CDR3 has 11 amino acids. CDR1 and CDR2 (germline): SEHNR, FQNEAQ (reference sequence). The CDR3 sequence is CASSLSGTQFF. Here the CDR3 DNA reads TGTGCCAGCAGCTTAAGTGGGACACAGTTCTTC.

The chain recombines TRBV11-2 with TRBJ2-2; D unclear. The germline CDR1 and CDR2 sequences are SGHAT and FQNNGV. The CDR3 has 14 amino acids. V gave up 6 bases and J gave up 7 bases, with 15 bases separating them. In DNA form, the CDR3 reads TGTGCCAGCAGACCCCCGGGTGGGCTCGGGGAGCTGTTTTTT. Protein sequence: CASRPPGGLGELFF.

J is TRBJ1-4 and V is TRBV7-9, with 8 nucleotides matching TRBD1. Germline CDR1 is SEHNR and CDR2 is FQNEAQ (reference sequence). This CDR3 region has 14 residues. Trimming took 4 bases from V and 8 from J; bases not matched to a gene: 6. In DNA form, the CDR3 reads TGTGCCAGCAGCTCACAGGGGGTTTTCGAAAAACTGTTTTTT. It codes for CASSSQGVFEKLFF.

There are many counts of this clonotype. The gene calls are TRBV7-9 and TRBJ2-1, with D hard to call. This CDR3 has 14 amino acids. V dropped 4 bases and J dropped 4 bases, with 11 bases sitting between them. Germline assignment: CDR1 SEHNR and CDR2 FQNEAQ (reference sequence). CDR3 residues: CASSSLGIYNEQFF. The CDR3 region has the DNA TGTGCCAGCAGCTCCCTGGGTATTTACAATGAGCAGTTCTTC.

This clonotype was detected many times. CDR3 protein: CASSFSGNYEQYF. The DNA for the CDR3 is TGCGCCAGCAGCTTTTCAGGGAACTACGAGCAGTACTTC. This chain connects TRBV5-1 to TRBJ2-7; possibly TRBD1 for D (5 bases). The V and J ends lost 2 bases and 3 bases respectively, with 9 bases between them. This CDR3 region has 13 residues. The germline CDR1 and CDR2 sequences are SGHRS and YFSETQ.

This clonotype was found many times. The chain uses TRBV15 and TRBJ2-7; no clear D. Trimming removed 0 bases at V and 6 bases at J, with 15 bases between. The CDR3 runs to 15 residues. Germline assignment: CDR1 LNHNV and CDR2 YYDKDF (reference sequence). The CDR3 region is CATSRDSGNFVEQYF. Here the CDR3 DNA reads TGTGCCACCAGCAGAGATTCTGGAAATTTTGTCGAGCAGTACTTC.

This clonotype was counted many times. This chain connects TRBV7-2 to TRBJ1-1; D remains ambiguous. Germline CDR1 is SGHTA and CDR2 is FQGNSA. V gave up 5 bases and J gave up 4 bases, with 11 bases separating them. The CDR3 spans 13 residues. CDR3 protein: CASSKRRGTEAFF. For the CDR3, the DNA is TGTGCCAGCAGCAAGCGTCGGGGCACTGAAGCTTTCTTT.

In its sample, this clonotype was seen many times. The CDR3 spells CASSNLAETQYF. CDR3 coding DNA: TGTGCCAGCAGTAATCTAGCAGAGACCCAGTACTTC. The rearrangement joins TRBV12-3 or TRBV12-4 to TRBJ2-5; tentative D call: TRBD2 (5 bases). The CDR3 is made up of 12 amino acids. V gave up 5 bases and J gave up 4 bases, with 8 bases separating them.

In this sample, this clonotype turned up many times. This chain connects TRBV10-3 to TRBJ2-3; TRBD1 might be the D (6 bases). The germline CDR1 and CDR2 sequences are ENHRY and SYGVKD. The CDR3 loop spans 15 amino acids. The V end lost 6 bases, the J end lost 2 bases, and 15 bases lay between the germline ends. The CDR3 region is CAISRQDTNTDTQYF. As DNA, the CDR3 is TGTGCCATCAGCAGACAGGATACTAACACAGATACGCAGTATTTT.

At least ten counts were recorded for this clonotype. V is TRBV27 and J is TRBJ1-2; D perhaps matches TRBD1 (5 bases). V lost 2 bases and J 4 bases, leaving 11 bases between the germline ends. The CDR3 loop spans 14 amino acids. CDR1 and CDR2 from the germline V gene are MNHEY and SMNVEV (reference sequence). Here the CDR3 DNA reads TGTGCCAGCAGTTTAATGGGGCGCGGCTATGGCTACACCTTC. It is translated as CASSLMGRGYGYTF.

The table lists this clonotype with many counts. This chain uses TRBV5-1 with TRBJ2-2; D perhaps matches TRBD1 (6 bases). CDR3 length: 14 amino acids. V was trimmed by 4 bases and J by 6 bases, leaving 13 bases between them. The germline CDR1 and CDR2 sequences are SGHRS and YFSETQ. CDR3 coding DNA: TGCGCCAGCAGCCCCCTGACAGGATCCGGGGAGCTGTTTTTT. Translating it yields CASSPLTGSGELFF.

J is TRBJ2-3 and V is TRBV20-1, with D unresolved. The CDR3 has 11 residues. Trimming removed 5 bases from V and 6 bases from J, with 9 bases in between. CDR1 is DFQATT and CDR2 is SNEGSKA in the germline V gene (reference sequence). CDR3 loop: CSASPPDTQYF. In nucleotides, the CDR3 is TGCAGTGCTTCACCGCCCGATACGCAGTATTTT.

The sample holds many counts of this clonotype. The CDR3 is CSAMSSSGGDTQYF. The DNA of the CDR3 is TGCAGTGCCATGAGCTCTAGCGGCGGAGATACGCAGTATTTT. The chain joins TRBV20-1 to TRBJ2-3, with 7 bases lining up with TRBD2. This CDR3 comprises 14 residues. CDR1 is DFQATT and CDR2 is SNEGSKA in the germline V gene (reference sequence). J was trimmed by 5 bases and V by 6 bases; bases with no gene match: 11.